Following are 20 T cell receptor beta chains from one sample sequenced in a study of OX40 agonist ivuxolimab in advanced cancers. Assay used: immunoSEQ multiplex PCR; TCRdb lists only in-frame clones, some missing. The sample has some 42,000 clones, 80% to 90% seen once. Sequenced material: CD4+ or CD8+ T cells sorted from blood, taken in a trial of the OX40 agonist ivuxolimab. The receptors were sampled from an adult with an advanced solid tumor such as melanoma, head and neck, liver or kidney cancer.

The J gene is TRBJ1-2, the V gene TRBV4-1; the D is unclear. The CDR3 has 14 amino acids. Trimming stripped 4 bases from V and 8 bases from J, with 17 bases between. Germline V gene sequence: CDR1 MGHRA, CDR2 YSYEKL. The CDR3 protein is CASSPSILLRGYTF. The CDR3 DNA reads as TGCGCCAGCAGCCCCTCGATCCTCCTACGGGGCTACACCTTC.

This chain links TRBV9 with TRBJ1-3; D gene unclear. The V gene lost 0 bases and the J gene lost 0 bases, with 10 bases spanning the gap. Germline assignment: CDR1 SGDLS and CDR2 YYNGEE. This CDR3 has 16 amino acids. The CDR3 sequence is CASSVGFTFSGNTIYF. The CDR3 coding sequence is TGTGCCAGCAGCGTAGGATTCACCTTCTCTGGAAACACCATATATTTT.

V is TRBV19 and J is TRBJ1-1, with D uncertain. Germline V gives CDR1 LNHDA, CDR2 SQIVND (reference sequence). V lost 9 bases and J 1 base, leaving 12 bases between the germline ends. CDR3 length: 13 residues. This CDR3 reads CASRDTGNTEAFF. The CDR3 region has the DNA TGTGCCAGCCGAGACACTGGGAACACTGAAGCTTTCTTT.

The rearrangement uses TRBV4-3 and TRBJ1-2; D may be TRBD1 (6 bases). Trimming removed 5 bases from V and 7 bases from J, with 23 bases in between. The germline V gene has CDR1 LGHNA and CDR2 YSLEER. The CDR3 runs 16 residues. CDR3 coding DNA: TGCGCCAGCAGCGCTTTCTCAGGGGTGGCTTCGAGTGGCTACACCTTC. Residues: CASSAFSGVASSGYTF.

CDR3 nucleotides: TGTGCCAGCAGCTCTGGGGCCAACGTCCTGACTTTC. Translation gives CASSSGANVLTF. The rearrangement links TRBV6-6 to TRBJ2-6; no reliable D call. The CDR3 loop spans 12 amino acids. Germline assignment: CDR1 MNHNY and CDR2 SVGAGI (reference sequence). V was clipped by 6 bases and J by 0 bases, with 0 bases between them.

The chain combines TRBV18 with TRBJ1-4, with 7 bases fitting TRBD1. This CDR3 contains 14 residues. J lost 6 bases, V lost 1 base, and 2 bases had no gene match. Germline V gene sequence: CDR1 KGHSH, CDR2 LQKENI. The chain's CDR3 is CASSPRQGDEKLFF. CDR3 DNA: TGTGCCAGCTCACCACGACAGGGCGATGAAAAACTGTTTTTT.

This sequence joins TRBV27 and TRBJ2-3; TRBD2 might be the D (6 bases). CDR1 is MNHEY and CDR2 is SMNVEV in the germline V gene (reference sequence). This CDR3 spans 13 amino acids. V lost 8 bases, J lost 3 bases, and 12 bases lay in between. CDR3 coding DNA: TGTGCCAGCCAGGACGGGGGTACAGATACGCAGTATTTT. Its protein product is CASQDGGTDTQYF.

For this clone: This sample also contains other DNA sequences that code for the same CDR3. The CDR3 DNA reads as TGTGCCAGTAGCCCGGTCACCGGGGAAAAACTGTTTTTT. This gives the protein CASSPVTGEKLFF. The chain links TRBV19 to TRBJ1-4; D is uncertain. CDR3 length equals 13 residues. Germline lookup yields CDR1 LNHDA and CDR2 SQIVND (reference sequence). V gave up 6 bases and J gave up 8 bases, with 13 bases separating them. The full variable domain, in which reference TRBV19 and TRBJ1-4 provide the parts outside the CDR3, is DGGITQSPKYLFRKEGQNVTLSCEQNLNHDAMYWYRQDPGQGLRLIYYSQIVNDFQKGDIAEGYSVSREKKESFPLTVTSAQKNPTAFYLCASSPVTGEKLFFGSGTQLSVL.

The chain couples TRBV28 to TRBJ2-1; 7 bases line up with TRBD2. From germline, CDR1 is MDHEN and CDR2 SYDVKM. V shed 2 bases, J shed 8 bases, and the junction held 12 bases outside the gene matches. The CDR3 runs 16 residues. The CDR3 region has the DNA TGTGCCAGCAGTTTACTATTGGCGGGAGTTAGGGATGAGCAGTTCTTC. This translates into CASSLLLAGVRDEQFF.

The chain couples TRBV19 to TRBJ2-5; 7 bases map to TRBD2. The CDR3 has 14 amino acids. V lost 3 bases to trimming and J lost 1 base; unmatched junction nucleotides: 2. CDR1 and CDR2 (germline): LNHDA, SQIVND (reference sequence). CDR3 DNA sequence: TGTGCCAGTAGTATGAGCGGGATCCAAGAGACCCAGTACTTC. It codes for CASSMSGIQETQYF.

This chain connects TRBV6-5 to TRBJ1-1; TRBD1 aligns across 9 bases. CDR3 size: 15 residues. The ends lost 10 bases at V and 6 bases at J; junction bases unmatched: 15. Germline CDR1 is MNHEY and CDR2 is SVGAGI. The DNA for the CDR3 is TGTGCCACCCGGCGCCTGACAGGGGGAAACCCTGAAGCTTTCTTT. Translating it yields CATRRLTGGNPEAFF.

J is TRBJ2-5 and V is TRBV9; perhaps TRBD2 as D (5 bases). This CDR3 region has 13 residues. The germline V gene has CDR1 SGDLS and CDR2 YYNGEE. Deletions cut 7 bases from V and 4 bases from J, with 14 bases between. The chain's CDR3 is CASARAGTETQYF. In DNA form, the CDR3 reads TGTGCCAGCGCGCGGGCGGGTACAGAGACCCAGTACTTC.

The V gene is TRBV6-6, the J gene TRBJ2-7, with unresolved D. From germline, CDR1 is MNHNY and CDR2 SVGAGI (reference sequence). V lost 2 bases to trimming and J lost 6 bases, with 14 bases between them. CDR3 length: 14 amino acids. The CDR3, as DNA: TGTGCCAGCAGTTACGATGCTGATACGGGCGAGCAGTACTTC. This gives the protein CASSYDADTGEQYF.

CDR3 bases: TGTGCCTGGACCCTTCTGGGAGGGACGGCTTTCTTT. This sequence encodes CAWTLLGGTAFF. The rearrangement links TRBV30 to TRBJ1-1, with D possibly being TRBD1 (5 bases). CDR1 and CDR2 (germline): GTSNPN, SVGIG (reference sequence). The V gene lost 4 bases and the J gene lost 11 bases, with 17 bases spanning the gap. The CDR3 extends over 12 amino acids.

This chain connects TRBV7-2 to TRBJ1-2; no definite D call. The germline V gene has CDR1 SGHTA and CDR2 FQGNSA. The V end was cut by 5 bases, the J end by 8 bases, with 9 bases between. This CDR3 contains 11 residues. CDR3 in DNA: TGTGCCAGCAGCCTCAACATAGGCTACACCTTC. Protein product: CASSLNIGYTF.

This clone was seen a single time. The chain uses TRBV11-2 and TRBJ2-1; TRBD2 aligns across 14 bases. After removal of 4 bases from V and 14 bases from J, the junction contained 7 bases not matched to a gene. The CDR3 runs to 14 residues. Germline V gene lookup returns CDR1 SGHAT and CDR2 FQNNGV. The CDR3 loop is CASSSRTSGGPEFF. The CDR3 region has the DNA TGTGCCAGCAGCTCGCGGACTAGCGGGGGGCCCGAGTTCTTC.

The chain recombines TRBV7-8 with TRBJ1-1; D gene uncertain. The CDR3 has 15 residues. The V end lost 1 base, the J end lost 5 bases, and 14 bases lay between the germline ends. Per germline, CDR1 SGHVS and CDR2 FQNEAQ. The CDR3 DNA is TGTGCCAGCAGCTTAGGGGGTTCGGAGGAGACTGAAGCTTTCTTT. This gives the protein CASSLGGSEETEAFF.

The V and J genes are TRBV12-5 and TRBJ2-7; possibly TRBD1 for D (5 bases). The ends were cut back, 2 bases at V and 3 bases at J, with 17 bases in the middle. CDR3 length equals 16 residues. Germline loops: CDR1 LGHNT, CDR2 FRNRAP. CDR3 sequence: CASGLSPATDHYEQYF. The CDR3 DNA reads as TGTGCTAGTGGTTTGTCCCCGGCGACAGACCACTACGAGCAGTACTTC.

The chain uses TRBV27 and TRBJ1-1; TRBD1 aligns across 8 bases. The CDR3 length is 17 residues. V lost 5 bases to trimming and J lost 4 bases; unmatched junction nucleotides: 15. CDR1 and CDR2 from the germline V gene are MNHEY and SMNVEV (reference sequence). Written as DNA, the CDR3 is TGTGCCAGCAGTAGTAGGACAGGGTGGCGGAGGGTCACTGAAGCTTTCTTT. Translating it yields CASSSRTGWRRVTEAFF.

The V call is TRBV6-1, the J call TRBJ1-1, with D unresolved. The length of the CDR3 is 14 residues. Trimming stripped 3 bases from V and 3 bases from J, with 11 bases between. CDR1 MNHNS and CDR2 SASEGT come from the germline V gene. The CDR3 nucleotides read TGTGCCAGCAGTGAGCAGGACGGATACACTGAAGCTTTCTTT. It codes for CASSEQDGYTEAFF.